A selection of T cell receptor beta chains follows, all from one sample in a study of naive and memory T cell subsets. TCRdb analysed the UMI-ligation and nested PCR reads with MiXCR anew, one entry per CDR3 protein. The profile shows 95,000 to 150,000 distinct CDR3 sequences, 30% to 45% of them singletons. Sequencing input: central memory CD4+ T cells from blood. These receptors came from a human donor in good health. Each CDR3 is given with its conserved first and last residue. A D gene is named only where the DNA matches it firmly. Expanded clones get a size class; other rows say once, few or many, or leave the size out.

CDR3nt: TGTGCTAGTGGTTTGGCAGGGGCGCGGTACAATGAGCAGTTCTTC
CDR3aa: CASGLAGARYNEQFF
d_gene: .
abundance: few
v_gene: TRBV12-5
j_gene: TRBJ2-1

CDR3nt: TGCAGTGCCTACCCCGGGACCGAAGCCTACGAGCAGTACTTC
CDR3aa: CSAYPGTEAYEQYF
d_gene: .
abundance: many
v_gene: TRBV20-1
j_gene: TRBJ2-7

CDR3nt: TGTGCCAGCAGTTTAGGCAGGACGGGTATTAGCAATCAGCCCCAGCATTTT
CDR3aa: CASSLGRTGISNQPQHF
d_gene: .
abundance: few
v_gene: TRBV28
j_gene: TRBJ1-5

CDR3nt: TGTGCCAGCAGCTTAGAGTACAGGGGTTACGAGCAGTACTTC
CDR3aa: CASSLEYRGYEQYF
d_gene: TRBD1
abundance: .
v_gene: TRBV7-2
j_gene: TRBJ2-7

CDR3nt: TGTGCCAGCACCACCGGGGAGACCCAGTACTTC
CDR3aa: CASTTGETQYF
d_gene: .
abundance: .
v_gene: TRBV6-6
j_gene: TRBJ2-5

CDR3nt: TGCAGCGTTGAATTTGCGGGGGAGACCCAGTACTTC
CDR3aa: CSVEFAGETQYF
d_gene: .
abundance: many
v_gene: TRBV29-1
j_gene: TRBJ2-5

CDR3nt: TGTGCCAGCAGTCCACGACAGGGCTACGAGCAGTACTTC
CDR3aa: CASSPRQGYEQYF
d_gene: TRBD1
abundance: few
v_gene: TRBV27
j_gene: TRBJ2-7

CDR3nt: TGTGCCAGCAGTGACCGCGGCAATCAGCCCCAGCATTTT
CDR3aa: CASSDRGNQPQHF
d_gene: .
abundance: .
v_gene: TRBV28
j_gene: TRBJ1-5

CDR3nt: TGCAGCGTTCAATATACAGGGGGCCATGGCTACACCTTC
CDR3aa: CSVQYTGGHGYTF
d_gene: TRBD1
abundance: few
v_gene: TRBV29-1
j_gene: TRBJ1-2

CDR3nt: TGTGCCAGCAGTTTACTAGGTAAAGACAATGAGCAGTTCTTC
CDR3aa: CASSLLGKDNEQFF
d_gene: .
abundance: many
v_gene: TRBV12-3/TRBV12-4
j_gene: TRBJ2-1

CDR3nt: TGTGCCAGCAGGGGCAGCTCCTACGAGCAGTACTTC
CDR3aa: CASRGSSYEQYF
d_gene: .
abundance: .
v_gene: TRBV11-2
j_gene: TRBJ2-7

CDR3nt: TGTGCCAGCAGTTACAACAGATATTCACCCCTCCACTTT
CDR3aa: CASSYNRYSPLHF
d_gene: .
abundance: .
v_gene: TRBV6-5
j_gene: TRBJ1-6

CDR3nt: TGTGCCAGCAGCTACAGACAGGATACTGGAAACACCATATATTTT
CDR3aa: CASSYRQDTGNTIYF
d_gene: .
abundance: .
v_gene: TRBV7-8
j_gene: TRBJ1-3

CDR3nt: TGCAGTGCTAGAGATCATTGGCGGGAGCTGTTTTTT
CDR3aa: CSARDHWRELFF
d_gene: .
abundance: few
v_gene: TRBV20-1
j_gene: TRBJ2-2

CDR3nt: TGTGCCACCAGCTCACTAGCGGGTAGTCGGGGGGAGCTGTTTTTT
CDR3aa: CATSSLAGSRGELFF
d_gene: TRBD2
abundance: .
v_gene: TRBV7-2
j_gene: TRBJ2-2

CDR3nt: TGTGCCAGCAGCTTACAGGGGGCCCGGAGCACCGGGGAGCTGTTTTTT
CDR3aa: CASSLQGARSTGELFF
d_gene: TRBD1
abundance: .
v_gene: TRBV7-3
j_gene: TRBJ2-2

CDR3nt: TGCAGCGTTTTTCCAGAAACTTTC
CDR3aa: CSVFPETF
d_gene: .
abundance: few
v_gene: TRBV29-1
j_gene: TRBJ2-5

CDR3nt: TGCGCCAGCAGCCCAGCGCGTGGATTTGAAACAGATACGCAGTATTTT
CDR3aa: CASSPARGFETDTQYF
d_gene: .
abundance: .
v_gene: TRBV5-1
j_gene: TRBJ2-3

CDR3nt: TGCAGCGTTCTGACAGGAGGGTACACTGAAGCTTTCTTT
CDR3aa: CSVLTGGYTEAFF
d_gene: .
abundance: many
v_gene: TRBV29-1
j_gene: TRBJ1-1

CDR3nt: TGCAGCGTTGGGTCAGGCGCAGATTCACCCCTCCACTTT
CDR3aa: CSVGSGADSPLHF
d_gene: .
abundance: medium-sized
v_gene: TRBV29-1
j_gene: TRBJ1-6

CDR3nt: TGTGCCAGCAAAAGGACCGGGGAGCTGTTTTTT
CDR3aa: CASKRTGELFF
d_gene: .
abundance: .
v_gene: TRBV14
j_gene: TRBJ2-2

CDR3nt: TGTGCCAGCAGTCTCCACCGGGACAGGGGCCGGGGCACTGAAGCTTTCTTT
CDR3aa: CASSLHRDRGRGTEAFF
d_gene: TRBD1
abundance: few
v_gene: TRBV27
j_gene: TRBJ1-1

CDR3nt: TGTGCCAGCAGCCCCTGGGCTAGCGGACCTCAAGAGACCCAGTACTTC
CDR3aa: CASSPWASGPQETQYF
d_gene: TRBD2
abundance: .
v_gene: TRBV7-2
j_gene: TRBJ2-5

CDR3nt: TGTGCCAGCAGCCCGGACAGGAAGGTGCAGTACTTC
CDR3aa: CASSPDRKVQYF
d_gene: TRBD1
abundance: .
v_gene: TRBV6-6
j_gene: TRBJ2-7

CDR3nt: TGTGCCAGCAGTCCTCTAGCGGTTACTTCCTACGAGCAGTACTTC
CDR3aa: CASSPLAVTSYEQYF
d_gene: TRBD2
abundance: many
v_gene: TRBV9
j_gene: TRBJ2-7

CDR3nt: TGTGCCAGCAGTCCTCAGAGCTCTGGGGCCAACGTCCTGACTTTC
CDR3aa: CASSPQSSGANVLTF
d_gene: .
abundance: few
v_gene: TRBV12-3/TRBV12-4
j_gene: TRBJ2-6

CDR3nt: TGCAGTGCTATGTCGGTACAGGGTAAACCCTACGAGCAGTACTTC
CDR3aa: CSAMSVQGKPYEQYF
d_gene: .
abundance: many
v_gene: TRBV20-1
j_gene: TRBJ2-7

CDR3nt: TGTGCCACCAGTGATCCGACACCTGACAGACAAGAGACCCAGTACTTC
CDR3aa: CATSDPTPDRQETQYF
d_gene: .
abundance: few
v_gene: TRBV24-1
j_gene: TRBJ2-5

CDR3nt: TGTGCCAGCAGCTTGTCCGGTCTTGGGGGAGGGGTAAACAATGAGCAGTTCTTC
CDR3aa: CASSLSGLGGGVNNEQFF
d_gene: TRBD2
abundance: .
v_gene: TRBV7-9
j_gene: TRBJ2-1

CDR3nt: TGCAGCGTTGTAGGGGACAGTATGGGCGAGCAGTTCTTC
CDR3aa: CSVVGDSMGEQFF
d_gene: TRBD1
abundance: few
v_gene: TRBV29-1
j_gene: TRBJ2-1

CDR3nt: TGCAGCCCGGGACTAGCGGGAGATACGCAGTATTTT
CDR3aa: CSPGLAGDTQYF
d_gene: TRBD2
abundance: many
v_gene: TRBV29-1
j_gene: TRBJ2-3

CDR3nt: TGCAGCGTTGATCCGGGGGCGGGAAACACCATATATTTT
CDR3aa: CSVDPGAGNTIYF
d_gene: .
abundance: few
v_gene: TRBV29-1
j_gene: TRBJ1-3

CDR3nt: TGTGCCAGCATGCCAGAGGCCGGGGCCAACGTCCTGACTTTC
CDR3aa: CASMPEAGANVLTF
d_gene: .
abundance: .
v_gene: TRBV2
j_gene: TRBJ2-6

CDR3nt: TGCGCCAGCAGCTTGGTGATCAATGAGCAGTTCTTC
CDR3aa: CASSLVINEQFF
d_gene: .
abundance: .
v_gene: TRBV5-1
j_gene: TRBJ2-1

CDR3nt: TGTGCCAGCAGCTTAAAAGTAGCGGGACCATCCTACGAGCAGTACTTC
CDR3aa: CASSLKVAGPSYEQYF
d_gene: TRBD2
abundance: .
v_gene: TRBV13
j_gene: TRBJ2-7

CDR3nt: TGTGCCAGCAGTTCGGAGAAGGATGAGCAGTTCTTC
CDR3aa: CASSSEKDEQFF
d_gene: .
abundance: .
v_gene: TRBV28
j_gene: TRBJ2-1

CDR3nt: TGCAGTGCGGACAGGGGGCACGACGAGCAGTACTTC
CDR3aa: CSADRGHDEQYF
d_gene: TRBD1
abundance: .
v_gene: TRBV20-1
j_gene: TRBJ2-7

CDR3nt: TGTGCCAGCAGCTTAAGAGGAAATAATTCACCCCTCCACTTT
CDR3aa: CASSLRGNNSPLHF
d_gene: .
abundance: few
v_gene: TRBV7-8
j_gene: TRBJ1-6

CDR3nt: TGTGCCAGCAGCTTCTCGGGTAGCGGGAGTGGTTACGAGCAGTACTTC
CDR3aa: CASSFSGSGSGYEQYF
d_gene: TRBD2
abundance: once
v_gene: TRBV7-2
j_gene: TRBJ2-7

CDR3nt: TGTGCCAGCAGCCGAGATCCGGGACAGGGCGCCTACGAGCAGTACTTC
CDR3aa: CASSRDPGQGAYEQYF
d_gene: TRBD1
abundance: .
v_gene: TRBV14
j_gene: TRBJ2-7

CDR3nt: TGTGCCAGCAGCGTTCGACAGGGACTAGACAATGAGCAGTTCTTC
CDR3aa: CASSVRQGLDNEQFF
d_gene: .
abundance: .
v_gene: TRBV9
j_gene: TRBJ2-1

CDR3nt: TGCAGTGCTAGAGCCCCCCCGGCGCAGTATTTT
CDR3aa: CSARAPPAQYF
d_gene: .
abundance: few
v_gene: TRBV20-1
j_gene: TRBJ2-3

CDR3nt: TGTGCCAGAAGCTTGGTAGCGGAGGCACTCTACGAGCAGTACTTC
CDR3aa: CARSLVAEALYEQYF
d_gene: .
abundance: .
v_gene: TRBV5-3
j_gene: TRBJ2-7

CDR3nt: TGTGCCAGCAGCTTAGGGGGTCAGGGTGGAAATGAGCAGTTCTTC
CDR3aa: CASSLGGQGGNEQFF
d_gene: .
abundance: .
v_gene: TRBV7-2
j_gene: TRBJ2-1

CDR3nt: TGTGCCAGCAGCGTGACTAGCGGGAGGGTGGGTGAGACCCAGTACTTC
CDR3aa: CASSVTSGRVGETQYF
d_gene: TRBD2
abundance: few
v_gene: TRBV9
j_gene: TRBJ2-5

CDR3nt: TGCAGCGTTGAATACGGGGGGAATGAGCAGTTCTTC
CDR3aa: CSVEYGGNEQFF
d_gene: TRBD2
abundance: many
v_gene: TRBV29-1
j_gene: TRBJ2-1

CDR3nt: TGTGCCAGCAGCTTACCGGGGAGCAGATACAATGAGCAGTTCTTC
CDR3aa: CASSLPGSRYNEQFF
d_gene: .
abundance: .
v_gene: TRBV13
j_gene: TRBJ2-1

CDR3nt: TGTGCCAGCAGTTTCCTCGGACAGGGGGCGTACGAGCAGTACTTC
CDR3aa: CASSFLGQGAYEQYF
d_gene: TRBD1
abundance: few
v_gene: TRBV28
j_gene: TRBJ2-7

CDR3nt: TGCAGCGTTAGGGGCGGGCAGAACTCTAGCACAGATACGCAGTATTTT
CDR3aa: CSVRGGQNSSTDTQYF
d_gene: .
abundance: many
v_gene: TRBV29-1
j_gene: TRBJ2-3

CDR3nt: TGTGCCAGTAGTGTTGGGCGTGGAGAATCGCCCCAGCATTTT
CDR3aa: CASSVGRGESPQHF
d_gene: .
abundance: once
v_gene: TRBV19
j_gene: TRBJ1-5

CDR3nt: TGTGCCAGCAGCCCTCAGCGGGGGGGCTACTACGAGCAGTACTTC
CDR3aa: CASSPQRGGYYEQYF
d_gene: TRBD2
abundance: .
v_gene: TRBV4-2
j_gene: TRBJ2-7

CDR3nt: TGTGCCAGCAGTTATCGAACGGGGAATGAAAAACTGTTTTTT
CDR3aa: CASSYRTGNEKLFF
d_gene: .
abundance: .
v_gene: TRBV6-6
j_gene: TRBJ1-4

CDR3nt: TGCGCCAGCAGCCAGACGGGACAGGGCACAGATACGCAGTATTTT
CDR3aa: CASSQTGQGTDTQYF
d_gene: TRBD1
abundance: .
v_gene: TRBV4-1
j_gene: TRBJ2-3

CDR3nt: TGCAGTGCTACCGGGACTAGCGTGGGCAATGAGCAGTTCTTC
CDR3aa: CSATGTSVGNEQFF
d_gene: TRBD2
abundance: many
v_gene: TRBV20-1
j_gene: TRBJ2-1

CDR3nt: TGTGCCAGCAGCTCAGGGCGGGGGCAGGGGGGCAGGGTAGGATATGGCTACACCTTC
CDR3aa: CASSSGRGQGGRVGYGYTF
d_gene: TRBD1
abundance: .
v_gene: TRBV7-2
j_gene: TRBJ1-2